The sequence of this T cell receptor (beta chain) was determined in a study of control samples from healthy donors and cancer patients. V was trimmed by 7 bases and J by 1 base, leaving 10 bases between them. The CDR3 spans 13 residues. CDR1 is MNHEY and CDR2 is SMNVEV in the germline V gene (reference sequence). This table comes from immunoSEQ multiplex PCR, and its TCRdb copy is limited to in-frame clones, with some not included. The sample holds 150,000 to 170,000 clones, around 96% seen once. This chain uses TRBV27 with TRBJ1-1, with D unclear. Specimen: blood. This TCR came from a man in his forties or fifties in good health. The CDR3 loop reads CASKYSGNTEAFF. CDR3 coding DNA: TGTGCCAGCAAGTACTCGGGGAACACTGAAGCTTTCTTT.